This T cell receptor beta chain comes out of a study of identical twins. V dropped 4 bases and J dropped 6 bases, with 8 bases sitting between them. The CDR3 sequence is 11 residues long. Germline V lookup: CDR1 SGHRS, CDR2 YFSETQ. As concerns this clonotype: Its antigen is not known.

After template switching added a universal primer site, the resulting cDNA carried unique molecular identifiers. In TCRdb, the 5' RACE reads were re-called with MiXCR into one record per CDR3 protein. This sample carries a few hundred thousand distinct CDR3 sequences, roughly 9% of them seen once, and the ten largest clones take roughly 9%. Whole-study findings and limits: Modelling underestimated the level of out-of-frame TCR alpha sharing observed in monozygotic twins.

The source material was naive T cells sorted from blood. The receptor's source is a woman aged 45-59 years in good health. The chain links TRBV5-1 to TRBJ2-7; no clear D gene. The CDR3 bases are TGCGCCAGCAGCCTGTTTGCCGAGCAGTACTTC. Translating it yields CASSLFAEQYF.